The 25 T cell receptor beta chains presented below share a single source sample, sequenced in a study of vaccination and CD4 T cells after COVID-19. Antigens for these TCRs are unknown. Treatment meaning: approximately nine-day PBMC culture with coronavirus spike peptide pools or control peptides (ViraFEST assay). Oncomine TCR Beta short-read sequencing was applied to DNA from cultured CD4+ T cells. From the PCR reads, TCRdb called clonotypes with MiXCR, one entry per CDR3 protein. The sample lists several thousand distinct CDR3 sequences; about 20% were seen once. What was sequenced was CD4+ T cells from blood, cultured in vitro. The receptors shown here come from a human donor who had recovered from COVID-19.

This clonotype is termed medium-sized (0.01 to 0.1%). The rearrangement links TRBV20-1 to TRBJ1-1, with a possible D match to TRBD1 (6 bases). V was trimmed by 2 bases and J by 0 bases, leaving 10 bases between them. The CDR3 spans 14 residues. Germline CDR1 is DFQATT and CDR2 is SNEGSKA (reference sequence). CDR3 in amino acids: CSARKGTLNTEAFF. DNA of the CDR3: TGCAGTGCTAGAAAGGGGACACTGAACACTGAAGCTTTCTTT.

This clonotype is medium-sized within its sample. This chain links TRBV12-3 or TRBV12-4 with TRBJ1-2; D uncertain. This CDR3 spans 15 amino acids. Trimming left V 6 bases short and J 7 bases short, with 21 bases between. The CDR3 loop is CASSPTPPGSGGYTF. CDR3 in DNA: TGTGCCAGCAGCCCCACCCCCCCGGGGTCGGGTGGCTACACCTTC.

The CDR3 region is CASSITGGWNSPLHF. Written as DNA, the CDR3 is TGTGCCAGTAGTATAACTGGGGGTTGGAATTCACCCCTCCACTTT. V usage is TRBV19 and J usage is TRBJ1-6; the D gene is possibly TRBD1 (5 bases). CDR1 and CDR2 (germline): LNHDA, SQIVND (reference sequence). CDR3 length: 15 residues. With 2 bases removed from V and 7 bases from J, the gap between germline ends came to 12 bases. Looking up the rest from reference TRBV19 and TRBJ1-6 gives the full variable domain: DGGITQSPKYLFRKEGQNVTLSCEQNLNHDAMYWYRQDPGQGLRLIYYSQIVNDFQKGDIAEGYSVSREKKESFPLTVTSAQKNPTAFYLCASSITGGWNSPLHFGNGTRLTVT.

This clonotype occurred a few times. J is TRBJ2-1 and V is TRBV10-3; 12 nucleotides match TRBD2. The germline gives CDR1 ENHRY, CDR2 SYGVKD. The CDR3 contains 16 residues. J gave up 3 bases and V 4 bases, and 4 bases lay outside the gene matches. CDR3 protein: CAISGLAGGIYNEQFF. The DNA for the CDR3 is TGTGCCATCAGTGGGCTAGCGGGGGGGATCTACAATGAGCAGTTCTTC.

This clonotype is classed as medium-sized. The V call is TRBV27, the J call TRBJ1-2; D perhaps matches TRBD1 (6 bases). CDR3 length equals 14 residues. Germline CDR1 is MNHEY and CDR2 is SMNVEV (reference sequence). V gave up 6 bases and J gave up 4 bases, with 15 bases separating them. Written as DNA, the CDR3 is TGTGCCAGCAGCCTTAAGGGGGGTAGCTATGGCTACACCTTC. This encodes CASSLKGGSYGYTF.

The chain links TRBV11-3 to TRBJ2-7; D is unclear. Germline V gene data show CDR1 as SGHNT and CDR2 as YENEEA. CDR3 size: 12 residues. Trimming removed 8 bases from V and 5 bases from J, with 13 bases in between. The CDR3 spells CASGVAKDEQYF. CDR3 nucleotides: TGTGCCAGCGGGGTAGCCAAGGACGAGCAGTACTTC.

The chain links TRBV5-6 to TRBJ2-7; D is ambiguous. CDR1 is SGHDT, CDR2 YYEEEE, per germline. The CDR3 length is 12 residues. V was shortened by 1 base and J by 6 bases, with 8 bases between the two germline ends. CDR3 in DNA: TGTGCCAGCAGCTTGATCGGCCTCGAGCAGTACTTC. The encoded protein is CASSLIGLEQYF.

This clonotype was found a few times. The chain is built from TRBV6-5 and TRBJ1-4; the D gene is possibly TRBD1 (5 bases). The CDR3 spans 14 residues. Trimming took off 1 base at V and 8 bases at J, with 11 bases between the two ends. Germline V gene sequence: CDR1 MNHEY, CDR2 SVGAGI. The CDR3 DNA reads TGTGCCAGCAGTTACTATCCGGGGCGGGAAAAACTGTTTTTT. Its translation is CASSYYPGREKLFF.

Within the sample, this clonotype is medium-sized. V is TRBV2 and J is TRBJ1-6; D may be TRBD1 (6 bases). CDR1 and CDR2 from the germline V gene are SNHLY and FYNNEI. The V end lost 6 bases, the J end lost 10 bases, and 16 bases lay between the germline ends. The CDR3 covers 14 residues. In DNA form, the CDR3 reads TGTGCCAGCAGCGCGACGACAGGTACATCACCCCTCCACTTT. This translates into CASSATTGTSPLHF.

This chain uses TRBV7-2 with TRBJ2-7; D remains ambiguous. Germline CDR1 is SGHTA and CDR2 is FQGNSA. CDR3 length equals 14 residues. With 6 bases removed from V and 3 bases from J, the gap between germline ends came to 15 bases. The CDR3 is CASRYTDGNYEQYF. CDR3 coding DNA: TGTGCCAGCAGATATACAGACGGAAACTACGAGCAGTACTTC.

The rearrangement links TRBV12-3 or TRBV12-4 to TRBJ2-5, with TRBD1 identical over 9 bases. After removal of 6 bases from V and 5 bases from J, the junction contained 10 bases not matched to a gene. This CDR3 has 15 residues. The CDR3 DNA is TGTGCCAGCAGAGAGGCCGGGACAGGGTGGGAGACCCAGTACTTC. Protein product: CASREAGTGWETQYF.

V is TRBV18 and J is TRBJ2-7; TRBD1 might be the D (6 bases). Per germline, CDR1 KGHSH and CDR2 LQKENI. The V and J ends lost 3 bases and 0 bases respectively, with 12 bases between them. The CDR3 sequence is 15 residues long. In DNA form, the CDR3 reads TGTGCCAGCTCACCGGTTTTGGACAGCTCCTACGAGCAGTACTTC. It translates to CASSPVLDSSYEQYF.

This clonotype occurred a few times. Written as DNA, the CDR3 is TGTGCCAGCAGTTTATCGTTCGGGCTGGAAAAACTGTTTTTT. Translating gives CASSLSFGLEKLFF. The J gene is TRBJ1-4, the V gene TRBV27; D call uncertain. Germline V lookup: CDR1 MNHEY, CDR2 SMNVEV (reference sequence). Between the trimmed V and J ends, which lost 0 bases and 8 bases, there was a span of 10 bases. The CDR3 has 14 amino acids.

CDR3 protein: CSAREGTAASYEQYF. As DNA, the CDR3 is TGCAGTGCTAGAGAGGGGACAGCCGCCTCCTACGAGCAGTACTTC. The chain joins TRBV20-1 to TRBJ2-7, with 7 positions matching TRBD1. The trim removed 0 bases at V and 0 bases at J, leaving 5 bases unmatched. Germline V gene data show CDR1 as DFQATT and CDR2 as SNEGSKA (reference sequence). CDR3 length equals 15 residues.

By frequency in the sample, this clonotype is medium-sized. V and J are TRBV2 and TRBJ1-6, with D tentatively TRBD1 (6 bases). Germline values: CDR1 SNHLY, CDR2 FYNNEI. The CDR3 totals 15 residues. With 2 bases removed from V and 6 bases from J, the gap between germline ends came to 11 bases. CDR3 bases: TGTGCCAGCAGTGAACTGGGGGCCCCTAATTCACCCCTCCACTTT. It encodes CASSELGAPNSPLHF.

This clonotype came up a few times. The rearrangement joins TRBV19 to TRBJ2-3; TRBD2 aligns across 11 bases. CDR1 LNHDA and CDR2 SQIVND come from the germline V gene (reference sequence). The CDR3 has 16 amino acids. The junction had 7 bases not matched to a gene; V was cut back by 5 bases and J by 3 bases. This chain's CDR3 is CASSLIAGGPTDTQYF. In DNA form, the CDR3 reads TGTGCCAGTAGTCTCATAGCGGGGGGGCCGACAGATACGCAGTATTTT.

The sample holds a few counts of this clonotype. V is TRBV4-2 and J is TRBJ1-5; weak D call: TRBD1 (5 bases). CDR1 and CDR2 from the germline V gene are LGHNA and YNFKEQ. V was pared by 0 bases and J by 6 bases, with 9 bases between. The CDR3 sequence is 14 residues long. The CDR3 loop reads CASSQDEGTQPQHF. DNA of the CDR3: TGTGCCAGCAGCCAAGATGAAGGGACTCAGCCCCAGCATTTT.

The CDR3: CASSIGQGGYEQYF. The CDR3 coding sequence is TGTGCCAGTAGTATAGGCCAGGGGGGGTACGAGCAGTACTTC. The chain uses TRBV19 and TRBJ2-7; either TRBD1 or TRBD2 may supply D (7 bases each). The CDR3 covers 14 residues. Germline assignment: CDR1 LNHDA and CDR2 SQIVND (reference sequence). Trimming removed 1 base from V and 4 bases from J, with 11 bases in between.

This clonotype was seen more than once but under ten times. CDR3 sequence: CATSREQAPSLNYGYTF. The CDR3 DNA reads as TGTGCCACCAGCAGAGAACAGGCGCCATCCTTGAACTATGGCTACACCTTC. V is TRBV15 and J is TRBJ1-2, with D tentatively TRBD1 (5 bases). The CDR3 length is 17 residues. The V gene lost 0 bases and the J gene lost 2 bases, with 16 bases spanning the gap. CDR1 and CDR2 (germline): LNHNV, YYDKDF (reference sequence).

V gene TRBV5-4 combines with J gene TRBJ2-3; 7 bases are a match to TRBD2. This CDR3 has 17 residues. V lost 5 bases and J lost 2; bases outside the gene matches: 14. The germline CDR1 and CDR2 sequences are SGHNT and YYREEE (reference sequence). CDR3 sequence: CASRFRTSQRATDTQYF. CDR3 bases: TGTGCCAGCAGATTTAGGACTAGTCAGAGAGCCACAGATACGCAGTATTTT.

The J gene is TRBJ2-6, the V gene TRBV11-2, with D hard to call. Germline CDR1 reads SGHAT; CDR2 reads FQNNGV. This CDR3 has 14 residues. V lost 4 bases, J lost 4 bases, and 8 bases lay in between. DNA for the CDR3: TGTGCCAGCAGCTCACGGTCAGGGGCCAACGTCCTGACTTTC. As protein: CASSSRSGANVLTF. Supplemented by reference TRBV11-2 and TRBJ2-6, the full variable domain reads EAGVAQSPRYKIIEKRQSVAFWCNPISGHATLYWYQQILGQGPKLLIQFQNNGVVDDSQLPKDRFSAERLKGVDSTLKIQPAKLEDSAVYLCASSSRSGANVLTFGAGSRLTVL.

The genes are TRBV12-3 or TRBV12-4 and TRBJ1-3; weak D call: TRBD1 (6 bases). CDR3 length equals 15 residues. Trimming stripped 1 base from V and 6 bases from J, with 13 bases between. The CDR3 DNA sequence: TGTGCCAGCAGTTTAGGACGGGGGCACGAAAACACCATATATTTT. It translates to CASSLGRGHENTIYF.

V usage is TRBV5-1 and J usage is TRBJ2-7; a weak D match, TRBD2 (6 bases). This CDR3 spans 15 amino acids. Germline values: CDR1 SGHRS, CDR2 YFSETQ. V dropped 4 bases and J dropped 0 bases, with 14 bases sitting between them. The CDR3 here is CASSRDSTSSYEQYF. The CDR3 nucleotides read TGCGCCAGCAGCCGGGACTCCACAAGCTCCTACGAGCAGTACTTC.

This clonotype was detected a few times. This rearrangement joins TRBV5-1 to TRBJ2-3; 7 nucleotides align to TRBD1. CDR1 SGHRS and CDR2 YFSETQ come from the germline V gene. V was pared by 0 bases and J by 4 bases, with 2 bases of the junction left unmatched. The CDR3 length is 14 residues. The CDR3 loop is CASSLGDRADTQYF. Here the CDR3 DNA reads TGCGCCAGCAGCTTGGGAGACAGGGCAGATACGCAGTATTTT.

The V and J genes are TRBV10-3 and TRBJ1-4; TRBD1 aligns across 8 bases. CDR1 is ENHRY and CDR2 is SYGVKD in the germline V gene. J was trimmed by 6 bases and V by 0 bases; bases with no gene match: 9. The CDR3 spans 17 residues. CDR3 residues: CAISESIKGQGDEKLFF. The CDR3 DNA follows: TGTGCCATCAGTGAGTCGATTAAAGGACAGGGAGATGAAAAACTGTTTTTT.